This T cell receptor (beta chain) was captured by sequencing in a study of blood T cell repertoires in COVID-19. The wider study: The study drew acute and convalescent COVID-19 samples from the United States, Italy and Spain. T cells, B-cell-depleted T cells, or PBMCs supplied cDNA or gDNA.

Germline loops: CDR1 MRHNA, CDR2 SNTAGT. V was shortened by 4 bases and J by 0 bases, with 4 bases between the two germline ends. This CDR3 contains 14 residues. Study processing details: Amplification from reference gene primers served as the basis for estimated nucleated cell counts. Sequencing was performed with immunoSEQ multiplex PCR; in TCRdb, only in-frame clones are kept and a portion is missing. The V and J calls and clone size come from that table; D and trimming were worked out from the DNA. The sample yields some 130,000 clones, about 86% seen once. Source material: peripheral blood. The source of this sequence is a woman aged 45-60 years with acute or convalescent COVID-19. The chain employs TRBV6-4 and TRBJ1-6; D gene ambiguous. The chain's CDR3 is CASSVSSYNSPLHF. CDR3 DNA sequence: TGTGCCAGCAGTGTCAGCTCCTATAATTCACCCCTCCACTTT.